What follows is one T cell receptor beta chain and its context. What it recognizes is unknown. One end of the junction is discordant with germline, which a read error may explain. This sample stems from a study of tumor-infiltrating lymphocytes in primary liver carcinoma. Study outcomes and limitations: Pairs of tumor regions overlapped more than tumor-adjacent and tumor-blood pairs did.

A constant-region primer served to make TCR beta cDNA from approximately 490 ng total RNA. Library construction for TCR beta comprised three nested multiplex PCR rounds performed with slightly modified ARM-PCR. It was with TRBV1-TRBV30 forward primers and a C-beta reverse primer that the first two PCR rounds were run, at roughly 9 cycles each. Via MiXCR, TCRdb re-called the multiplex PCR reads, giving one row per CDR3 protein. Of approximately 110,000 distinct CDR3 sequences listed, 50% to 80% were seen once; the top ten hold about 8%. Germline values: CDR1 MNHNS, CDR2 SASEGT. CDR3 length: 18 residues. Co-extraction of both nucleic acids (RNA and DNA) used about 19-33 mg of unsorted bulk tissue.

Sequencing was carried out using liver tumor tissue from sampling region 3. This sample's subset: tumor region T3, left-lateral pole. This rearrangement joins TRBV6-1 to TRBJ2-5, with 8 bases matching TRBD2. The source of this sequence is a woman between 55 and 75 years old with primary liver carcinoma and hepatitis B virus infection. CDR3 sequence (DNA): TGTGCCAGCGGTGAAGGCCTTGGACTAGCCCTGCACCAAGAGACCCAGTACTTC. Amino acids: CASGEGLGLALHQETQYF.